This T cell receptor beta chain came from a study of T cell repertoires in cytomegalovirus infection. About the study: The authors relied on CMV epitopes, both recently identified HLA-C-restricted and well-studied HLA-B-restricted. Study-wide results and limits: Ex vivo responses were dominated by HLA-C-restricted CMV-specific TCR beta clonotypes.

This clonotype was seen many times. Its target is unknown. In TCRdb, the reads were re-called with MiXCR into one record per CDR3 protein. Among 65,000 to 85,000 distinct CDR3 sequences, about 26% were seen once, and the ten largest hold 50% to 65%. The CDR3 length is 13 residues. Trimming pared 1 base from V and 7 bases from J, leaving 7 bases between. Germline V gene lookup returns CDR1 SGHTA and CDR2 FQGTGA. Sequenced material: CD8+ T cells from cultured PBMCs, taken from culture after CMV antigen stimulation. This TCR was recovered from a human donor in good health (CMV status not recorded). Some clones in this sample may be carry-over from other donors' samples. The chain uses TRBV7-3 and TRBJ2-2; D perhaps matches TRBD2 (5 bases). CDR3 in amino acids: CASSLRRGGELFF. The CDR3 DNA is TGTGCCAGCAGCTTAAGACGGGGCGGGGAGCTGTTTTTT.